This entry lists 12 T cell receptor beta chains sequenced from one sample in a study of PD-1 blockade in classical Hodgkin lymphoma. Time point specified: newly diagnosed, previously untreated cHL patient sample. The authors purified CD4+ T cells from thawed PBMCs by magnetic negative selection. The protocol was immunoSEQ multiplex PCR, while the TCRdb copy is restricted to in-frame clones and leaves out a portion. The sample lists over 25,000 clones, 89% occurring once. The sequencing input was CD4+ T cells from blood. The receptors were gathered from a human donor with classical Hodgkin lymphoma.

The gene calls are TRBV19 and TRBJ1-1, with 7 bases that match TRBD1. Germline V gives CDR1 LNHDA, CDR2 SQIVND (reference sequence). V dropped 5 bases and J dropped 3; count of bases not matched to a gene: 6. The CDR3 contains 14 residues. CDR3 in amino acids: CASSHRGGDTEAFF. As DNA, the CDR3 is TGTGCCAGTAGTCACAGGGGTGGAGACACTGAAGCTTTCTTT.

This chain joins TRBV5-1 and TRBJ2-3; D assignment may be TRBD1 or TRBD2 (6 bases each). Between the trimmed V and J ends, which lost 0 bases and 0 bases, there was a span of 11 bases. This CDR3 is built from 16 residues. Germline values: CDR1 SGHRS, CDR2 YFSETQ. The CDR3 protein is CASSLAGGRSTDTQYF. As DNA, the CDR3 is TGCGCCAGCAGCTTGGCCGGGGGCCGGAGCACAGATACGCAGTATTTT.

This clone was seen a handful of times. The genes are TRBV7-2 and TRBJ2-5, with TRBD2 matching 13 bases. V lost 5 bases to trimming and J lost 5 bases; unmatched junction nucleotides: 5. There are 15 residues in the CDR3. The germline V gene has CDR1 SGHTA and CDR2 FQGNSA. This CDR3 reads CASSHTSGRVETQYF. The CDR3, as DNA: TGTGCCAGCAGCCATACTAGCGGGAGGGTCGAGACCCAGTACTTC.

The chain is built from TRBV28 and TRBJ1-5; D perhaps matches TRBD1 (6 bases). The germline gives CDR1 MDHEN, CDR2 SYDVKM. The CDR3 is 12 amino acids. Trimming removed 5 bases from V and 6 bases from J, with 8 bases in between. CDR3 residues: CASSLQGQPQHF. The CDR3 DNA reads TGTGCCAGCAGTCTACAGGGTCAGCCCCAGCATTTT.

The V gene is TRBV4-1, the J gene TRBJ2-5, with D possibly TRBD2 on 7 matching bases. The V end was cut by 7 bases, the J end by 1 base, with 13 bases between. The germline V gene has CDR1 MGHRA and CDR2 YSYEKL. The length of the CDR3 is 14 residues. The CDR3 loop is CASNRGGGQETQYF. CDR3 in DNA: TGCGCCAGCAATCGGGGAGGGGGCCAAGAGACCCAGTACTTC.

The gene calls are TRBV28 and TRBJ1-5; no firm D call. The length of the CDR3 is 12 residues. Germline assignment: CDR1 MDHEN and CDR2 SYDVKM. Deletions cut 6 bases from V and 11 bases from J, with 14 bases between. The CDR3 nucleotides are TGTGCCAGCAGCCAACCCGGACCAGCCCAGCATTTT. Its translation: CASSQPGPAQHF.

The V and J genes are TRBV11-3 and TRBJ2-1; 7 bases fit TRBD2. After removal of 5 bases from V and 5 bases from J, the junction contained 9 bases not matched to a gene. Germline CDR1 SGHNT, CDR2 YENEEA. The CDR3 sequence is 15 residues long. CDR3 DNA sequence: TGTGCCAGCAGCATTAGAGGGACTACCCACAATGAGCAGTTCTTC. This gives the protein CASSIRGTTHNEQFF. The full variable domain, in which reference TRBV11-3 and TRBJ2-1 provide the parts outside the CDR3, is EAGVVQSPRYKIIEKKQPVAFWCNPISGHNTLYWYLQNLGQGPELLIRYENEEAVDDSQLPKDRFSAERLKGVDSTLKIQPAELGDSAVYLCASSIRGTTHNEQFFGPGTRLTVL.

The gene calls are TRBV5-6 and TRBJ2-5; a possible D gene is TRBD1 (6 bases). This CDR3 comprises 13 residues. Germline CDR1 reads SGHDT; CDR2 reads YYEEEE. V lost 2 bases and J lost 4, with 9 bases in between. The CDR3 region has the DNA TGTGCCAGCAGCTTCAGGGGTGGAGAGACCCAGTACTTC. It specifies CASSFRGGETQYF.

The V gene is TRBV2, the J gene TRBJ1-5; weak D call: TRBD1 (6 bases). V was cut by 6 bases and J by 7 bases, with 19 bases left in between. CDR3 length: 15 amino acids. Per the germline V gene, CDR1 is SNHLY and CDR2 is FYNNEI. The CDR3 DNA is TGTGCCAGCAGCGGGGGGTTGGGGGGCCGACAGCCCCAGCATTTT. Its protein is CASSGGLGGRQPQHF.

The chain uses TRBV6-5 and TRBJ2-3; D is possibly TRBD1 or TRBD2 (5 bases each). CDR3 length: 14 amino acids. Germline-derived CDR1 and CDR2 are MNHEY and SVGAGI. V shed 2 bases and J shed 0 bases, with 6 bases lying between them. For the CDR3, the DNA is TGTGCCAGCAGTTACGGGGGAAGCACAGATACGCAGTATTTT. Protein product: CASSYGGSTDTQYF.

The V call is TRBV9, the J call TRBJ2-1; D might be TRBD2 (5 bases). Trimming stripped 1 base from V and 3 bases from J, with 11 bases between. Germline-derived CDR1 and CDR2 are SGDLS and YYNGEE. CDR3 length: 15 residues. CDR3 loop: CASSVQLEDYNEQFF. The CDR3 coding sequence is TGTGCCAGCAGCGTACAACTGGAGGACTACAATGAGCAGTTCTTC.

The sample holds one count of this clone. The CDR3 reads CASSLSTGELFF. Written as DNA, the CDR3 is TGTGCCAGCAGCCTTTCCACCGGGGAGCTGTTTTTT. The chain couples TRBV28 to TRBJ2-2, with D hard to call. V dropped 6 bases and J dropped 4 bases, with 6 bases sitting between them. The CDR3 is made up of 12 amino acids. The germline gives CDR1 MDHEN, CDR2 SYDVKM. Together with reference TRBV28 and TRBJ2-2, the CDR3 gives the full variable domain: DVKVTQSSRYLVKRTGEKVFLECVQDMDHENMFWYRQDPGLGLRLIYFSYDVKMKEKGDIPEGYSVSREKKERFSLILESASTNQTSMYLCASSLSTGELFFGEGSRLTVL.